The rows below give T cell receptor beta chains drawn from one sample of a study of blood T cell repertoires in COVID-19. Clones were read by immunoSEQ multiplex PCR, and TCRdb kept only the in-frame ones, dropping some. The sample contains around 100,000 clones, roughly nine tenths of which appear only once. Material: peripheral blood. The receptors were gathered from a human donor in a cohort sampled during active COVID-19. Each CDR3 is given with its conserved first and last residue. D genes are given only for firm matches. Clone size is not always given. Where it is, it says once, few, many or a class for expanded clones.

D: TRBD2; size: -; J: TRBJ2-3; V: TRBV5-6; CDR3: CASSLGTSGIRYADTQYF; DNA: TGTGCCAGCAGCTTGGGGACTAGCGGGATCCGTTACGCAGATACGCAGTATTTT
D: TRBD2; size: -; J: TRBJ2-1; V: TRBV7-2; CDR3: CASSPRSDSGYNEQFF; DNA: TGTGCCAGCAGCCCCCGTTCGGATAGCGGGTACAATGAGCAGTTCTTC
D: -; size: once; J: TRBJ1-1; V: TRBV6-2/TRBV6-3; CDR3: CASSSAGRGIEAFF; DNA: TGTGCCAGCAGTTCGGCAGGCCGGGGGATTGAAGCTTTCTTT
D: -; size: -; J: TRBJ2-7; V: TRBV11-2; CDR3: CASSSYPLGGYEQYF; DNA: TGTGCCAGCAGCTCCTATCCCCTCGGGGGCTACGAGCAGTACTTC
D: TRBD1; size: -; J: TRBJ2-1; V: TRBV6-5; CDR3: CASRRDRYPLEQFF; DNA: TGTGCCAGCAGACGGGACAGGTACCCCCTTGAGCAGTTCTTC
D: TRBD1; size: -; J: TRBJ1-2; V: TRBV2; CDR3: CASTLTGQEAQGYTF; DNA: TGTGCCAGCACCCTCACGGGACAGGAGGCACAAGGCTACACCTTC
D: TRBD2; size: -; J: TRBJ2-2; V: TRBV9; CDR3: CASSAIRTSANTGELFF; DNA: TGTGCCAGCAGCGCCATCCGGACTAGCGCGAACACCGGGGAGCTGTTTTTT
D: -; size: few; J: TRBJ2-1; V: TRBV7-9; CDR3: CASSYDNPYNEQFF; DNA: TGTGCCAGCAGCTACGACAATCCCTACAATGAGCAGTTCTTC
D: -; size: -; J: TRBJ1-3; V: TRBV19; CDR3: CASGAVEGNTIYF; DNA: TGTGCCAGTGGGGCTGTGGAAGGAAACACCATATATTTT
D: -; size: -; J: TRBJ2-7; V: TRBV19; CDR3: CASSIVVGGSYEQYF; DNA: TGTGCCAGTAGTATAGTTGTCGGCGGCTCCTACGAGCAGTACTTC
D: TRBD1; size: -; J: TRBJ2-7; V: TRBV6-5; CDR3: CASSIGGQIYEQYF; DNA: TGTGCCAGCAGCATAGGGGGACAGATATACGAGCAGTACTTC
D: -; size: -; J: TRBJ1-3; V: TRBV4-2; CDR3: CASSPGISGNTIYF; DNA: TGTGCCAGCAGCCCGGGTATATCTGGAAACACCATATATTTT
D: TRBD1; size: once; J: TRBJ1-4; V: TRBV6-2/TRBV6-3; CDR3: CASSYLDRGRRKTVF; DNA: TGTGCCAGCAGTTACCTGGACAGGGGAAGACGAAAAACTGTTTTT
D: -; size: -; J: TRBJ1-6; V: TRBV7-9; CDR3: CASSVAGAQTNSPLHF; DNA: TGTGCCAGCAGCGTCGCGGGGGCGCAGACCAATTCACCCCTCCACTTT
D: -; size: -; J: TRBJ1-2; V: TRBV6-2/TRBV6-3; CDR3: CASSRDSYGYTF; DNA: TGTGCCAGCAGTAGAGACAGCTATGGCTACACCTTC
D: TRBD1; size: -; J: TRBJ2-3; V: TRBV14; CDR3: CASSLPNRGEGDTQYF; DNA: TGTGCCAGCAGCCTCCCCAACAGGGGTGAAGGGGATACGCAGTATTTT
D: -; size: -; J: TRBJ2-7; V: TRBV29-1; CDR3: CSVSSTGPYEQYF; DNA: TGCAGCGTTTCGTCCACAGGACCTTACGAGCAGTACTTC
D: TRBD2; size: -; J: TRBJ2-1; V: TRBV10-1; CDR3: CASSDVAGGYNEQFF; DNA: TGCGCCAGCAGTGATGTAGCGGGAGGATACAATGAGCAGTTCTTC
D: -; size: -; J: TRBJ1-1; V: TRBV5-6; CDR3: CASSDGGTEAFF; DNA: TGTGCCAGCAGCGACGGAGGCACTGAAGCTTTCTTT